What follows describes a single T cell receptor beta chain. This entry is derived from a study of OX40 agonist ivuxolimab in advanced cancers. Across the whole study: Patients undergoing dose escalation presented with hepatocellular carcinoma, melanoma, renal cell or head and neck cancer.

Method: immunoSEQ multiplex PCR; TCRdb's copy keeps in-frame clones and lacks some. The top ten hold roughly 4% of the sample, which has tens of thousands of clones, 88% seen once. The TCR comes from an adult with an advanced solid tumor such as melanoma, head and neck, liver or kidney cancer. The material sequenced was CD4+ or CD8+ T cells sorted from blood, taken in a trial of the OX40 agonist ivuxolimab.

The CDR3 reads CASSRTGAQNIQYF. The CDR3 nucleotides are TGTGCCAGCAGCCGCACCGGGGCTCAAAACATTCAGTACTTC. The chain couples TRBV13 to TRBJ2-4, with D perhaps assigned TRBD1 or TRBD2 (5 bases each). V lost 5 bases and J 5 bases, leaving 13 bases between the germline ends. The CDR3 is 14 residues long. Per germline, CDR1 PRHDT and CDR2 FYEKMQ (reference sequence).